This T cell receptor (beta chain) came from a study of graft-versus-host responses after intestinal transplantation. The germline V gene has CDR1 SGHDN and CDR2 FVKESK. The CDR3 extends over 17 amino acids. The V gene lost 3 bases and the J gene lost 4 bases, with 16 bases spanning the gap. TCRdb's copy holds only in-frame clones and misses some; the assay was immunoSEQ multiplex PCR. This sample yields about 25,000 clones, of which more than 85% are seen a single time; approximately 0.5% belongs to the top ten. The rearrangement uses TRBV14 and TRBJ2-6; D is undetermined. The source is a human patient who received an intestinal transplant, so some T cells may come from the graft donor. The material was PBMCs, obtained 18 days after transplant. The CDR3 bases are TGTGCCAGCAGCCACCTGAACCCCCTTTACGGGGCCAACGTCCTGACTTTC. Amino acid sequence: CASSHLNPLYGANVLTF.